This TCR beta chain stems from a study of T cells after yellow fever vaccination. The overall study: It was SMART-Seq v4 Ultra Low Input that prepared the fractions with low cell numbers. Findings and limits, study-wide: Primary-vaccination clones mostly resurfaced post-booster (nearly 97% CD4, more than 85% CD8). Any FACS-sorted repertoire could hold abundant clonotypes that contaminate it from the bulk population.

This clonotype came up many times. Antigen: not known. Generation of TCR cDNA used 5'RACE template switching (which added a universal primer site and UMIs). TCRdb itself ran the 5' RACE reads through MiXCR, one entry per CDR3 protein. Of tens of thousands of distinct CDR3 sequences detected, almost 8% appear once; the ten largest clones hold less than 50%. This CDR3 has 14 amino acids. J gave up 5 bases and V 6 bases, and 4 bases lay outside the gene matches. This sequence joins TRBV12-3 or TRBV12-4 and TRBJ2-7; 13 bases fit TRBD2. The sequencing here drew on CD8+ T cells sorted from PBMCs, taken on the day of the yellow fever booster vaccination. This clonotype was sampled from a young man who received the YFV17D yellow fever vaccine. The CDR3 loop is CASSPGLAGDEQYF. Here the CDR3 DNA reads TGTGCCAGCAGCCCAGGACTAGCGGGAGACGAGCAGTACTTC.